Here is one T cell receptor beta chain with its context. Its specificity is not known. A read error is likely, as this CDR3 ends without the conserved phenylalanine or tryptophan. No DNA is shown, since the ends of the CDR3 on it are uncertain; the CDR3 is the one TCRdb lists. In the same sample, other DNA sequences code for this CDR3. The data stem from a study of beta chain features in type 1 diabetes. Findings and caveats of the study: Sampled from patients, naive, central memory and Treg TCRB repertoires appeared more similar than those sampled from healthy donors. Any HLA-type effect on TCRB rearrangement remained unresolved here. Type 1 diabetes patients had VDJ junctions that carried fewer insertions and more deletions.

The entirety of the isolated RNA underwent reverse transcription, so expressed TCRB transcripts were sequenced. Generated by immunoSEQ multiplex PCR, the TCRdb table keeps only in-frame clones and is missing some. The sample holds approximately 470,000 clones, approximately 28% seen once. The TCR sequence derives from a young man in good health. Sequencing input: naive CD4+ T cells from blood.

The CDR3: CASSRLTSGVRYL. V is TRBV14 and J is TRBJ2-7; no DNA check was done on the table's D call, TRBD2. Germline CDR1 reads SGHDN; CDR2 reads FVKESK. The CDR3 spans 13 amino acids, including both terminal residues.